This paragraph reports one TCR beta chain. Its antigen remains unknown. The repertoire was sequenced with immunoSEQ multiplex PCR; TCRdb's copy has only in-frame clones and lacks some. Seen here are roughly 150,000 clones, approximately 90% observed once, and the top ten hold more than 1.3%. This record belongs to a study of T cell responses to AZD1222 COVID-19 vaccine. Study observations and caveats: Unmutated regions of variants are reportedly targeted by nearly half of spike-specific TCRs.

Germline CDR1 reads MNHEY; CDR2 reads SMNVEV (reference sequence). The V segment lost 5 bases and the J segment 8 bases; nucleotides outside the gene matches: 7. The CDR3 has 14 amino acids. The origin of this receptor is an adult who received the AZD1222 COVID-19 vaccine. The starting material was peripheral blood, obtained 28 days after the second AZD1222 dose. J is TRBJ1-4 and V is TRBV27; TRBD1 aligns across 8 bases. The CDR3 loop reads CASSLQGAGEKLFF. DNA for the CDR3: TGTGCCAGCAGTCTCCAGGGGGCTGGCGAAAAACTGTTTTTT. The entire variable domain, with the rest obtained from reference TRBV27 and TRBJ1-4, is as follows: EAQVTQNPRYLITVTGKKLTVTCSQNMNHEYMSWYRQDPGLGLRQIYYSMNVEVTDKGDVPEGYKVSRKEKRNFPLILESPSPNQTSLYFCASSLQGAGEKLFFGSGTQLSVL.